The next 28 T cell receptor beta chains were all read from a single sample in a study of shared clonotypes between healthy human individuals. Sequencing was performed with immunoSEQ multiplex PCR; in TCRdb, only in-frame clones are kept and a portion is missing. The sample carries around 1.9 million clones, around 93% recorded once. The naive CD8 fraction comprised CD45RO-negative cells positively selected for CCR7 and excluded terminally differentiated effector memory CD45RA+ cells. The sample comprised naive CD8+ T cells from PBMCs. The receptors here all came from a man younger than 35 in good health. Some clones in this sample may be carry-over from other donors' samples.

The chain joins TRBV29-1 to TRBJ1-2; 8 nucleotides align to TRBD1. Germline V gene lookup returns CDR1 SQVTM and CDR2 ANQGSEA. The CDR3 has 16 amino acids. The V segment lost 7 bases and the J segment 2 bases; nucleotides outside the gene matches: 15. The CDR3 is CSDTEVRDRKNYGYTF. The CDR3 DNA sequence: TGCAGCGACACCGAGGTCCGGGACAGGAAAAACTATGGCTACACCTTC.

V and J are TRBV28 and TRBJ2-3; perhaps D is TRBD1 or TRBD2 (7 bases each). V was trimmed by 2 bases and J by 6 bases, leaving 15 bases between them. The CDR3 loop spans 15 amino acids. CDR1 MDHEN and CDR2 SYDVKM come from the germline V gene. In nucleotides, the CDR3 is TGTGCCAGCAGTTTAGTTTTCAGGGGGGGGGATACGCAGTATTTT. Translating it yields CASSLVFRGGDTQYF.

The chain employs TRBV28 and TRBJ1-2; weak D call: TRBD1 (5 bases). Trimming took off 5 bases at V and 4 bases at J, with 17 bases between the two ends. The CDR3 has 15 residues. Germline CDR1 is MDHEN and CDR2 is SYDVKM. The CDR3 DNA is TGTGCCAGCAGTCCCGCGGGGACGCCTACCTATGGCTACACCTTC. Residues: CASSPAGTPTYGYTF.

The rearrangement links TRBV15 to TRBJ1-2; 11 bases fit TRBD1. The length of the CDR3 is 16 residues. Trimming took 2 bases from V and 4 from J; bases not matched to a gene: 6. Germline assignment: CDR1 LNHNV and CDR2 YYDKDF (reference sequence). This chain's CDR3 is CATSRHRDRGSYGYTF. CDR3 coding DNA: TGTGCCACCAGCAGACACCGGGACAGGGGGTCCTATGGCTACACCTTC.

The chain employs TRBV27 and TRBJ1-2; TRBD1 matches at 7 bases. CDR1 and CDR2 (germline): MNHEY, SMNVEV (reference sequence). J lost 4 bases, V lost 4 bases, and 15 bases had no gene match. CDR3 length equals 17 residues. Here the CDR3 reads CASSSLFSGGSVYGYTF. The CDR3 bases are TGTGCCAGCAGTTCCCTTTTCTCAGGGGGGTCAGTCTATGGCTACACCTTC.

The chain joins TRBV7-2 to TRBJ2-5; no reliable D call. There are 14 residues in the CDR3. The germline V gene encodes CDR1 SGHTA and CDR2 FQGNSA. V was cut by 1 base and J by 5 bases, with 11 bases left in between. CDR3 residues: CASSLELSTETQYF. In nucleotides, the CDR3 is TGTGCCAGCAGCTTAGAACTGTCTACGGAGACCCAGTACTTC.

This chain links TRBV19 with TRBJ2-1; TRBD2 agrees at 14 bases. The CDR3 covers 15 residues. CDR1 LNHDA and CDR2 SQIVND come from the germline V gene (reference sequence). V lost 5 bases and J lost 6; bases outside the gene matches: 3. Here the CDR3 reads CASSLGTSGSNEQFF. In nucleotides, the CDR3 is TGTGCCAGTAGTTTGGGGACTAGCGGGAGCAATGAGCAGTTCTTC.

The chain uses TRBV6-5 and TRBJ2-7, with 12 bases matching TRBD2. Germline V gives CDR1 MNHEY, CDR2 SVGAGI. V dropped 6 bases and J dropped 6; count of bases not matched to a gene: 9. This CDR3 has 15 residues. Here the CDR3 DNA reads TGTGCCAGCAGCCCGGGACTAGCGGGTTCCCTCGAGCAGTACTTC. Its translation: CASSPGLAGSLEQYF.

This clone has only one observation. The chain links TRBV15 to TRBJ1-2; no definite D call. V lost 0 bases, J lost 2 bases, and 10 bases lay in between. CDR1 is LNHNV, CDR2 YYDKDF, per germline (reference sequence). The CDR3 length is 15 residues. CDR3 amino acids: CATSRDGRANYGYTF. CDR3 sequence (DNA): TGTGCCACCAGCAGAGATGGGCGGGCAAACTATGGCTACACCTTC.

The V gene is TRBV7-9, the J gene TRBJ2-7; D is undetermined. Germline V gene lookup returns CDR1 SEHNR and CDR2 FQNEAQ (reference sequence). The CDR3 runs to 13 residues. V was pared by 3 bases and J by 0 bases, with 6 bases between. DNA for the CDR3: TGTGCCAGCAGCTTCGAATACTCCTACGAGCAGTACTTC. Translated, it gives CASSFEYSYEQYF.

The rearrangement uses TRBV7-9 and TRBJ2-7; no clear D. The germline V and J ends were trimmed by 5 bases and 5 bases, with 19 bases remaining between them. The CDR3 extends over 15 amino acids. The germline gives CDR1 SEHNR, CDR2 FQNEAQ (reference sequence). DNA for the CDR3: TGTGCCAGCAGCCCCCCTGAGATCTTTGGCGACGAGCAGTACTTC. Its protein product is CASSPPEIFGDEQYF. The full variable domain, in which reference TRBV7-9 and TRBJ2-7 provide the parts outside the CDR3, is DTGVSQNPRHKITKRGQNVTFRCDPISEHNRLYWYRQTLGQGPEFLTYFQNEAQLEKSRLLSDRFSAERPKGSFSTLEIQRTEQGDSAMYLCASSPPEIFGDEQYFGPGTRLTVT.

This chain uses TRBV9 with TRBJ2-1; 7 bases align to TRBD1. Trimming took 3 bases from V and 5 from J; bases not matched to a gene: 8. CDR3 size: 15 residues. CDR1 and CDR2 (germline): SGDLS, YYNGEE. The CDR3 sequence is CASSAGTAFNNEQFF. The CDR3 coding sequence is TGTGCCAGCAGCGCCGGGACAGCCTTCAACAATGAGCAGTTCTTC. Together with reference TRBV9 and TRBJ2-1, the CDR3 gives the full variable domain: DSGVTQTPKHLITATGQRVTLRCSPRSGDLSVYWYQQSLDQGLQFLIQYYNGEERAKGNILERFSAQQFPDLHSELNLSSLELGDSALYFCASSAGTAFNNEQFFGPGTRLTVL.

The chain joins TRBV6-4 to TRBJ1-2, with TRBD1 identical over 7 bases. With 2 bases clipped from V and 6 bases from J, the junction kept 9 bases outside the gene matches. The CDR3 spans 15 residues. The germline gives CDR1 MRHNA, CDR2 SNTAGT. The CDR3 protein is CASSDGGQVGHGYTF. The CDR3 DNA reads TGTGCCAGCAGTGACGGAGGACAGGTGGGACATGGCTACACCTTC.

The genes are TRBV28 and TRBJ2-1; D remains ambiguous. The ends were cut back, 1 base at V and 2 bases at J, with 9 bases in the middle. This CDR3 comprises 15 residues. Germline lookup yields CDR1 MDHEN and CDR2 SYDVKM. The CDR3 spells CASSLYQRTYNEQFF. In DNA, the CDR3 is TGTGCCAGCAGTTTATACCAGAGAACCTACAATGAGCAGTTCTTC.

This sequence joins TRBV4-3 and TRBJ1-2; TRBD1 is a possible D gene (5 bases). Germline lookup yields CDR1 LGHNA and CDR2 YSLEER. V was clipped by 3 bases and J by 1 base, with 12 bases between them. This CDR3 contains 15 residues. The CDR3 sequence: CASSHPRGGNYGYTF. As DNA, the CDR3 is TGCGCCAGCAGCCATCCCCGGGGGGGTAACTATGGCTACACCTTC.

This chain joins TRBV27 and TRBJ2-7; D is possibly TRBD2 (5 bases). The germline V gene encodes CDR1 MNHEY and CDR2 SMNVEV (reference sequence). V was cut by 6 bases and J by 9 bases, with 18 bases left in between. This CDR3 comprises 13 residues. The CDR3 DNA follows: TGTGCCAGCAGGCCTGCCGGGGTTATAGCGCAGTACTTC. It encodes CASRPAGVIAQYF.

This clone has only one observation. The V gene is TRBV10-2, the J gene TRBJ2-1; D is uncertain. V lost 7 bases and J lost 0, with 7 bases in between. The CDR3 loop spans 13 amino acids. Germline CDR1 and CDR2: WSHSY and SAAADI. CDR3 in amino acids: CASTESSYNEQFF. DNA for the CDR3: TGCGCCAGCACGGAGAGCTCCTACAATGAGCAGTTCTTC.

This chain uses TRBV7-6 with TRBJ1-3; D gene uncertain. The germline V gene has CDR1 SGHVS and CDR2 FNYEAQ. The CDR3 is 16 residues long. Trimming cost V 5 bases and J 6 bases, with 20 bases left between them. The DNA of the CDR3 is TGTGCCAGCAGCCCCTCCTCCAGACTCAAGCCAAACACCATATATTTT. This sequence encodes CASSPSSRLKPNTIYF. Supplemented by reference TRBV7-6 and TRBJ1-3, the full variable domain reads GAGVSQSPRYKVTKRGQDVALRCDPISGHVSLYWYRQALGQGPEFLTYFNYEAQQDKSGLPNDRFSAERPEGSISTLTIQRTEQRDSAMYRCASSPSSRLKPNTIYFGEGSWLTVV.

The rearrangement links TRBV19 to TRBJ2-7, with D maybe TRBD1 (5 bases). This CDR3 region has 12 residues. V was pared by 5 bases and J by 3 bases, with 8 bases between. CDR1 and CDR2 (germline): LNHDA, SQIVND (reference sequence). CDR3 loop: CASSPDNYEQYF. In nucleotides, the CDR3 is TGTGCCAGTAGTCCGGACAACTACGAGCAGTACTTC.

The chain has TRBV6-6 and TRBJ2-7; the match to TRBD1 covers 10 bases. CDR3 length: 14 amino acids. Germline-derived CDR1 and CDR2 are MNHNY and SVGAGI (reference sequence). The ends lost 6 bases at V and 6 bases at J; junction bases unmatched: 8. CDR3 sequence (DNA): TGTGCCAGCAGGGAGGGGACAGGGGTACGCGAGCAGTACTTC. Residues: CASREGTGVREQYF.

This clone was found a few times. The rearrangement uses TRBV10-3 and TRBJ1-1; 7 positions match TRBD1. The CDR3 totals 15 residues. The ends lost 1 base at V and 0 bases at J; junction bases unmatched: 2. Germline V gene data show CDR1 as ENHRY and CDR2 as SYGVKD. The DNA of the CDR3 is TGTGCCATCAGTGAGTACGACAGGGTGAACACTGAAGCTTTCTTT. This encodes CAISEYDRVNTEAFF.

The chain is built from TRBV5-6 and TRBJ2-6; 10 bases match TRBD1. CDR1 SGHDT and CDR2 YYEEEE come from the germline V gene. V was clipped by 4 bases and J by 0 bases; unmatched bases: 7. The CDR3 is made up of 18 amino acids. The CDR3 sequence is CASSDRDRGSSGANVLTF. The CDR3 DNA reads as TGTGCCAGCAGCGACCGGGACAGGGGAAGCTCTGGGGCCAACGTCCTGACTTTC. Using reference TRBV5-6 and TRBJ2-6 for the parts outside the CDR3, the full variable domain is DAGVTQSPTHLIKTRGQQVTLRCSPKSGHDTVSWYQQALGQGPQFIFQYYEEEERQRGNFPDRFSGHQFPNYSSELNVNALLLGDSALYLCASSDRDRGSSGANVLTFGAGSRLTVL.

The genes are TRBV4-2 and TRBJ1-5; D might be TRBD1 (5 bases). The germline V and J ends were trimmed by 5 bases and 0 bases, with 11 bases remaining between them. This CDR3 region has 15 residues. The germline V gene has CDR1 LGHNA and CDR2 YNFKEQ. CDR3 protein: CASSASGYSNQPQHF. In nucleotides, the CDR3 is TGTGCCAGCAGCGCATCAGGGTATAGCAATCAGCCCCAGCATTTT.

V gene TRBV7-8 combines with J gene TRBJ2-4, with D possibly called TRBD1 or TRBD2 (6 bases each). In germline, CDR1 is SGHVS, CDR2 FQNEAQ. CDR3 length: 15 residues. V lost 5 bases and J lost 9, with 20 bases in between. CDR3 amino acids: CASSLMGGPGAIQYF. The CDR3, as DNA: TGTGCCAGCAGCCTCATGGGCGGCCCGGGGGCCATTCAGTACTTC.

The CDR3 nucleotides are TGCGCCAGCAGCCTCGACGACAGGGTGAACGAGCAGTACTTC. This gives the protein CASSLDDRVNEQYF. The rearrangement joins TRBV4-1 to TRBJ2-7, with TRBD1 matching 7 bases. The CDR3 length is 14 residues. With 4 bases clipped from V and 5 bases from J, the junction kept 8 bases outside the gene matches. Germline CDR1 MGHRA, CDR2 YSYEKL.

This chain uses TRBV27 with TRBJ2-6; D is undetermined. Germline V gene sequence: CDR1 MNHEY, CDR2 SMNVEV (reference sequence). The CDR3 loop spans 16 amino acids. The V end was cut by 2 bases, the J end by 0 bases, with 8 bases between. CDR3 sequence (DNA): TGTGCCAGCAGTTTAAGGTCAGCCTCTGGGGCCAACGTCCTGACTTTC. It specifies CASSLRSASGANVLTF.

This sequence joins TRBV6-5 and TRBJ2-7; D ambiguous. CDR1 and CDR2 (germline): MNHEY, SVGAGI. Trimming removed 5 bases at V and 3 bases at J, with 5 bases between. The CDR3 covers 11 residues. The CDR3 sequence is CASSQLYEQYF. CDR3 nucleotide sequence: TGTGCCAGCAGTCAGCTCTACGAGCAGTACTTC.

The chain employs TRBV19 and TRBJ1-5; D is uncertain. Deletions cut 3 bases from V and 1 base from J, with 7 bases between. The CDR3 is made up of 14 amino acids. CDR1 is LNHDA and CDR2 is SQIVND in the germline V gene (reference sequence). CDR3: CASSIVPSNQPQHF. The CDR3 DNA sequence: TGTGCCAGTAGTATTGTGCCGAGCAATCAGCCCCAGCATTTT.